The next 32 T cell receptor beta chains were all read from a single sample in a study of beta chain features in type 1 diabetes. Isolated RNA was reverse transcribed in full, so expressed TCRB transcripts were sequenced. Sequencing used immunoSEQ multiplex PCR; TCRdb keeps in-frame clones, though not all of them. This sample has some 200,000 clones, with about 11% found just once. The sequencing input was central memory CD4+ T cells from blood. All receptors come from a man younger than 35 in good health.

This clone was observed a handful of times. The V and J genes are TRBV5-1 and TRBJ2-5; 10 bases fit TRBD2. CDR1 and CDR2 from the germline V gene are SGHRS and YFSETQ. J was trimmed by 2 bases and V by 2 bases; bases with no gene match: 3. This CDR3 contains 15 residues. The CDR3 nucleotides read TGCGCCAGCAGCTTTAAACTAGCGGGACAAGAGACCCAGTACTTC. It translates to CASSFKLAGQETQYF.

This rearrangement joins TRBV29-1 to TRBJ2-5, with 14 nucleotides matching TRBD2. The germline CDR1 and CDR2 sequences are SQVTM and ANQGSEA. The CDR3 extends over 14 amino acids. V was pared by 4 bases and J by 7 bases, with 5 bases of the junction left unmatched. CDR3 nucleotide sequence: TGCAGCGTTGCCGGGACTAGCGGGAGCGGGACCCAGTACTTC. This sequence encodes CSVAGTSGSGTQYF.

Only a few counts were recorded for this clone. The rearrangement uses TRBV4-1 and TRBJ2-1; 10 positions agree with TRBD2. V was clipped by 1 base and J by 5 bases; unmatched bases: 5. Germline CDR1 is MGHRA and CDR2 is YSYEKL. The CDR3 totals 16 residues. The CDR3 sequence: CASSQGRGLADNEQFF. The CDR3 DNA reads as TGCGCCAGCAGCCAAGGGAGAGGACTAGCGGACAATGAGCAGTTCTTC.

The chain employs TRBV30 and TRBJ2-7; no reliable D call. Trimming pared 5 bases from V and 4 bases from J, leaving 12 bases between. This CDR3 region has 12 residues. The germline V gene has CDR1 GTSNPN and CDR2 SVGIG (reference sequence). The CDR3 DNA reads as TGTGCCTGGGGTCCCCCCCATTACGAGCAGTACTTC. Encoded protein: CAWGPPHYEQYF.

This clone showed up just a few times. CDR3 bases: TGTGCCTGTCGCAGGTTGTACCAAGAGACCCAGTACTTC. It is translated as CACRRLYQETQYF. The chain joins TRBV30 to TRBJ2-5; D is undetermined. The CDR3 runs to 13 residues. Germline V gene sequence: CDR1 GTSNPN, CDR2 SVGIG (reference sequence). V was trimmed by 6 bases and J by 0 bases, leaving 11 bases between them.

The rearrangement uses TRBV20-1 and TRBJ2-1; D is uncertain. The CDR3 runs to 10 residues. Germline V gene lookup returns CDR1 DFQATT and CDR2 SNEGSKA (reference sequence). The V gene lost 4 bases and the J gene lost 7 bases, with 5 bases spanning the gap. In DNA form, the CDR3 reads TGCAGTGCTACGGTGAATGAGCAGTTCTTC. This encodes CSATVNEQFF.

This clone was counted between two and nine times. A single base is all that separates this from a far larger clone, so a read error is likely. This chain connects TRBV5-6 to TRBJ2-6; unclear D gene. V lost 3 bases and J lost 1, with 11 bases in between. The CDR3 covers 16 residues. Germline CDR1 and CDR2: SGHDT and YYEEEE. In DNA form, the CDR3 reads TGTGCCAGCAGCTCCTGCGACGAGTCTGGGGCCAACGTCCTGACTTTC. Protein: CASSSCDESGANVLTF.

This clone was seen a handful of times. The chain recombines TRBV5-8 with TRBJ2-1; TRBD1 matches 8 bases. Germline CDR1 and CDR2: SGHTS and YDEGEE. The CDR3 is 13 amino acids. V gave up 6 bases and J gave up 5 bases; unmatched junction bases: 4. CDR3 DNA: TGTGCCAGCACCACGGACAGGGACAATGAGCAGTTCTTC. Encoded protein: CASTTDRDNEQFF.

This clone was seen only a few times. V gene TRBV29-1 combines with J gene TRBJ2-1, with 7 bases identical to TRBD1. Germline lookup yields CDR1 SQVTM and CDR2 ANQGSEA. With 6 bases clipped from V and 9 bases from J, the junction kept 11 bases outside the gene matches. The CDR3 covers 13 residues. DNA of the CDR3: TGCAGCGTGGGGACAGATACTGGGATTGAGCAGTTCTTC. It is translated as CSVGTDTGIEQFF.

This clone was seen only a few times. The rearrangement joins TRBV28 to TRBJ2-5, with 11 positions matching TRBD2. V lost 5 bases, J lost 4 bases, and 0 bases stayed unmatched. The CDR3 sequence is 13 residues long. The V gene's germline CDR1 is MDHEN and CDR2 SYDVKM. The CDR3 sequence is CASSTSGRETQYF. The CDR3 coding sequence is TGTGCCAGCAGTACTAGCGGGAGAGAGACCCAGTACTTC.

This clone was detected a few times. J is TRBJ2-2 and V is TRBV6-5; TRBD2 matches 10 bases. Germline CDR1 MNHEY, CDR2 SVGAGI. V was clipped by 8 bases and J by 8 bases; unmatched bases: 8. This CDR3 contains 14 residues. The CDR3 sequence is CASAGSGRRGELFF. The CDR3 DNA reads TGTGCCAGCGCTGGTAGCGGGAGGCGTGGGGAGCTGTTTTTT.

This chain uses TRBV4-3 with TRBJ1-4; 7 bases map to TRBD1. V shed 4 bases and J 5 bases; nucleotides not matched to a gene: 10. CDR1 and CDR2 (germline): LGHNA, YSLEER. This CDR3 is built from 16 residues. The CDR3 coding sequence is TGCGCCAGCAGCCCGGGACAGAAGAGGCTAAATGAAAAACTGTTTTTT. This encodes CASSPGQKRLNEKLFF.

The rearrangement joins TRBV29-1 to TRBJ1-1; 9 bases fit TRBD1. The CDR3 is 13 residues long. Trimming at V came to 7 bases and at J to 7 bases, leaving 10 bases not matched to a gene. CDR1 is SQVTM, CDR2 ANQGSEA, per germline. The CDR3 DNA reads as TGCAGCGCAATATGGACAGGGGCAAATGAAGCTTTCTTT. This sequence encodes CSAIWTGANEAFF. The full variable domain, completed using reference TRBV29-1 and TRBJ1-1, is SAVISQKPSRDICQRGTSLTIQCQVDSQVTMMFWYRQQPGQSLTLIATANQGSEATYESGFVIDKFPISRPNLTFSTLTVSNMSPEDSSIYLCSAIWTGANEAFFGQGTRLTVV.

This clone was observed a handful of times. This chain links TRBV7-2 with TRBJ2-1; D gene ambiguous. CDR1 and CDR2 from the germline V gene are SGHTA and FQGNSA. V lost 5 bases and J 4 bases, leaving 3 bases between the germline ends. The CDR3 totals 11 residues. The CDR3 coding sequence is TGTGCCAGCAGCACTTACAATGAGCAGTTCTTC. Amino acids: CASSTYNEQFF.

The J gene is TRBJ2-5, the V gene TRBV28; 11 bases fit TRBD2. This CDR3 has 16 residues. The V segment lost 4 bases and the J segment 4 bases; nucleotides outside the gene matches: 8. CDR1 is MDHEN and CDR2 is SYDVKM in the germline V gene. The CDR3 sequence is CASSSGSTSGGETQYF. The CDR3 DNA sequence: TGTGCCAGCAGTTCGGGGTCAACTAGCGGGGGAGAGACCCAGTACTTC. The variable domain in full, with the rest retrieved from reference TRBV28 and TRBJ2-5, is DVKVTQSSRYLVKRTGEKVFLECVQDMDHENMFWYRQDPGLGLRLIYFSYDVKMKEKGDIPEGYSVSREKKERFSLILESASTNQTSMYLCASSSGSTSGGETQYFGPGTRLLVL.

This sequence joins TRBV18 and TRBJ1-3; a possible D gene is TRBD1 (6 bases). This CDR3 contains 13 residues. The V end was cut by 6 bases, the J end by 9 bases, with 15 bases between. Germline CDR1 reads KGHSH; CDR2 reads LQKENI. The CDR3 region is CASSDNQGSTIYF. The CDR3 DNA follows: TGTGCCAGCTCCGACAATCAGGGGAGCACCATATATTTT.

This clone was observed a few times. At one end, the junction sequence differs from germline, possibly due to a read error. The identical CDR3 is also encoded by other nucleotide sequences in the sample. The rearrangement joins TRBV9 to TRBJ2-1; D possibly uses TRBD1 or TRBD2 (5 bases each). The CDR3 sequence is 16 residues long. CDR1 is SGDLS and CDR2 is YYNGEE in the germline V gene. CDR3 nucleotides: TGTGCGAGCAGCGTAGGGGAGTGGGGAACCAACAATGAGCAGTTCTTC. Translated: CASSVGEWGTNNEQFF.

This chain links TRBV7-2 with TRBJ1-1; D possibly corresponds to TRBD1 (5 bases). CDR3 length: 12 amino acids. The germline V and J ends were trimmed by 10 bases and 3 bases, with 12 bases remaining between them. CDR1 is SGHTA and CDR2 is FQGNSA in the germline V gene. This CDR3 reads CATRASYTEAFF. The CDR3 region has the DNA TGTGCCACCAGGGCGAGCTACACTGAAGCTTTCTTT.

The rearrangement uses TRBV7-6 and TRBJ1-1; TRBD1 might be the D (6 bases). Germline V gene lookup returns CDR1 SGHVS and CDR2 FNYEAQ. This CDR3 contains 17 residues. V lost 4 bases, J lost 6 bases, and 24 bases lay in between. This chain's CDR3 is CASSYREYRVVGAEAFF. Here the CDR3 DNA reads TGTGCCAGCAGCTACCGCGAGTACAGGGTAGTCGGGGCTGAAGCTTTCTTT.

This chain joins TRBV29-1 and TRBJ2-1; D uncertain. This CDR3 is 11 amino acids long. V lost 6 bases and J 4 bases, leaving 7 bases between the germline ends. Germline values: CDR1 SQVTM, CDR2 ANQGSEA. In DNA form, the CDR3 reads TGCAGCGTGGCCCAGTACAATGAGCAGTTCTTC. This encodes CSVAQYNEQFF.

This clone was detected only a few times. The CDR3 DNA is TGCGCCAGCAGCTTGGGAGGGACAGGGCTCCTCAATGAGCAGTTCTTC. It yields the protein CASSLGGTGLLNEQFF. The chain carries TRBV5-1 and TRBJ2-1; TRBD1 aligns across 9 bases. The ends lost 0 bases at V and 6 bases at J; junction bases unmatched: 7. This CDR3 spans 16 amino acids. The germline gives CDR1 SGHRS, CDR2 YFSETQ.

As to this clone: One end of the junction fails to match germline, which may point to a read error. This chain joins TRBV10-3 and TRBJ1-2; 10 bases line up with TRBD1. CDR3 size: 16 residues. CDR1 is ENHRY, CDR2 SYGVKD, per germline. CDR3 sequence: CASSSTGTGVGYGYTF. DNA for the CDR3: TGTGCCAGCAGTTCCACCGGGACAGGGGTAGGCTATGGCTACACCTTC.

The CDR3 DNA is TGTGCCAGCAGCCCCGGACGTGGGAGCAATCAGCCCCAGCATTTT. It yields the protein CASSPGRGSNQPQHF. The chain has TRBV5-4 and TRBJ1-5; D unresolved. There are 15 residues in the CDR3. Germline values: CDR1 SGHNT, CDR2 YYREEE (reference sequence). Trimming removed 4 bases at V and 1 base at J, with 12 bases between.

This clone was observed a handful of times. This chain connects TRBV7-9 to TRBJ2-1; 12 bases fit TRBD2. V dropped 5 bases and J dropped 7; count of bases not matched to a gene: 15. Germline-derived CDR1 and CDR2 are SEHNR and FQNEAQ (reference sequence). The CDR3 consists of 18 residues. The CDR3 reads CASSLKVRLAGVKNEQFF. CDR3 in DNA: TGTGCCAGCAGCCTAAAGGTCCGACTAGCGGGAGTGAAGAATGAGCAGTTCTTC.

The chain links TRBV29-1 to TRBJ2-7; TRBD1 agrees at 10 bases. The CDR3 runs to 13 residues. V was pared by 2 bases and J by 6 bases, with 4 bases of the junction left unmatched. Germline values: CDR1 SQVTM, CDR2 ANQGSEA. Here the CDR3 DNA reads TGCAGCGTTGAATTGGACAGGGGGGCCGAGCAGTACTTC. The encoded protein is CSVELDRGAEQYF.

This clone has more than one count but fewer than ten. The V gene is TRBV28, the J gene TRBJ2-1, with 9 bases aligning to TRBD2. The V and J ends lost 10 bases and 3 bases, in that order; junction bases with no gene match: 7. The CDR3 runs to 14 residues. Germline lookup yields CDR1 MDHEN and CDR2 SYDVKM. The CDR3 is CATTTTSGYNEQFF. In DNA form, the CDR3 reads TGTGCCACAACCACGACTAGCGGCTACAATGAGCAGTTCTTC.

This clone showed up just a few times. The J gene is TRBJ2-7, the V gene TRBV2, with unresolved D. Germline V gene sequence: CDR1 SNHLY, CDR2 FYNNEI. Deletions cut 3 bases from V and 3 bases from J, with 9 bases between. The CDR3 covers 13 residues. This CDR3 reads CASSDGRSYEQYF. CDR3 nucleotides: TGTGCCAGCAGTGATGGCCGGAGCTACGAGCAGTACTTC.

The rearrangement links TRBV7-2 to TRBJ2-7; possibly TRBD1 for D (6 bases). The germline CDR1 and CDR2 sequences are SGHTA and FQGNSA. V dropped 5 bases and J dropped 6 bases, with 11 bases sitting between them. The CDR3 is 12 residues long. The CDR3 sequence: CASSPDRREQYF. DNA of the CDR3: TGTGCCAGCAGCCCGGACAGACGCGAGCAGTACTTC.

The V gene is TRBV7-2, the J gene TRBJ1-4; the match to TRBD1 covers 7 bases. Germline V lookup: CDR1 SGHTA, CDR2 FQGNSA. The length of the CDR3 is 16 residues. The V gene end was trimmed by 5 bases and the J gene end by 5 bases; junction bases not matched to a gene: 11. The CDR3 protein is CASSTPGQWGNEKLFF. In DNA, the CDR3 is TGTGCCAGCAGCACGCCGGGACAGTGGGGGAATGAAAAACTGTTTTTT.

This clone was counted only a few times. This chain connects TRBV4-3 to TRBJ1-4; 9 bases align to TRBD1. Trimming at V came to 4 bases and at J to 0 bases, leaving 6 bases not matched to a gene. The CDR3 sequence is 17 residues long. Germline assignment: CDR1 LGHNA and CDR2 YSLEER. The CDR3 coding sequence is TGCGCCAGCAGCCGAAACAGGGGGCGGGCAACTAATGAAAAACTGTTTTTT. Its translation is CASSRNRGRATNEKLFF.

V usage is TRBV29-1 and J usage is TRBJ2-4, with D perhaps matching TRBD1 or TRBD2 (6 bases each). Germline V gene lookup returns CDR1 SQVTM and CDR2 ANQGSEA. This CDR3 region has 16 residues. Trimming cost V 4 bases and J 1 base, with 17 bases left between them. CDR3 bases: TGCAGCGTTGGGGGGGCGACAGGCCTGGCCAAAAACATTCAGTACTTC. Amino acids: CSVGGATGLAKNIQYF.

The V call is TRBV2, the J call TRBJ2-5; D might be TRBD2 (6 bases). The V gene's germline CDR1 is SNHLY and CDR2 FYNNEI. The CDR3 extends over 12 amino acids. Trimming stripped 6 bases from V and 4 bases from J, with 9 bases between. The CDR3 coding sequence is TGTGCCAGCAGCCGGGGGAGAGAGACCCAGTACTTC. Translated, it gives CASSRGRETQYF. The full variable domain, its missing parts supplied by reference TRBV2 and TRBJ2-5, is EPEVTQTPSHQVTQMGQEVILRCVPISNHLYFYWYRQILGQKVEFLVSFYNNEISEKSEIFDDQFSVERPDGSNFTLKIRSTKLEDSAMYFCASSRGRETQYFGPGTRLLVL.